The sequence of this T cell receptor beta chain was determined in a study of T cell repertoires in cytomegalovirus infection. As for the study in general: Signatures in public TCR beta sequences pointed to both CMV infection and matching HLA type.

Study-wide results and caveats: Carriers of CMV plus the relevant HLA were identified by cumulative public TCR beta family frequency.

TCRdb analysed the reads with MiXCR anew, one entry per CDR3 protein. The sample includes around 800,000 distinct CDR3 sequences, roughly 33% of them seen just once. On this clonotype: Its antigen is still unknown. Since no conserved phenylalanine or tryptophan closes the CDR3, a read error is the likely cause.

This sequence originates from a human donor in good health (CMV status not recorded). Some clones in this sample may be carry-over from other donors' samples. The starting material was cultured CD8+ T cells from PBMCs, obtained from culture after CMV antigen stimulation.

CDR3 protein: CASTHPRAKENTEAFL. CDR3 DNA: TGTGCCAGTACCCACCCGAGGGCCAAAGAGAACACTGAAGCTTTCCTT. J is TRBJ1-1 and V is TRBV19; D uncertain. V lost 7 bases and J 1 base, leaving 19 bases between the germline ends. The CDR3 runs to 16 residues. Germline-derived CDR1 and CDR2 are LNHDA and SQIVND (reference sequence).